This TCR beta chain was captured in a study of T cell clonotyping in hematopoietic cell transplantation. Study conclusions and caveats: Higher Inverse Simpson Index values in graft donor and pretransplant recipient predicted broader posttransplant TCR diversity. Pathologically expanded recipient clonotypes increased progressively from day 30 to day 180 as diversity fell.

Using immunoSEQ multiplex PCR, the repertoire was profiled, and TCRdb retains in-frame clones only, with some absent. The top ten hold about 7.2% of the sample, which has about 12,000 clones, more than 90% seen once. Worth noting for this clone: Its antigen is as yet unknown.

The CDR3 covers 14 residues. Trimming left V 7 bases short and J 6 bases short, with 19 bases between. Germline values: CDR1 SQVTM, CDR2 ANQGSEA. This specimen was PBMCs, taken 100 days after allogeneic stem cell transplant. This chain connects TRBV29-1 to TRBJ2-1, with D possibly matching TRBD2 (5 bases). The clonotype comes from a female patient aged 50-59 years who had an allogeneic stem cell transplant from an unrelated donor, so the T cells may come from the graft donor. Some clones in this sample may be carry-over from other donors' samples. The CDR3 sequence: CSALVGAQANEQFF. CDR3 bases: TGCAGCGCCCTAGTGGGAGCCCAAGCCAATGAGCAGTTCTTC.